This entry lists 30 T cell receptor beta chains sequenced from one sample in a study of human T cells and chemical hapten exposure. Stated time point: pre-sensitization, week 0. Treatment denoted: therapeutic diphenylcyclopropenone sensitization with weekly scalp DPC. TCRdb reprocessed the RACE reads with MiXCR, giving one entry per CDR3 protein. The table records more than 300,000 distinct CDR3 sequences, roughly 5.3% of them present only once. The material was whole blood, obtained in connection with sensitization to the hapten diphenylcyclopropenone (DPC). The receptors here all came from a woman aged 45-65 years with alopecia areata. Some clones in this sample may be carry-over from other donors' samples.

The table lists this clonotype with many counts. V gene TRBV12-3 or TRBV12-4 combines with J gene TRBJ2-7; D is perhaps TRBD1 or TRBD2 (6 bases each). This CDR3 region has 14 residues. V gave up 3 bases and J gave up 2 bases, with 11 bases separating them. CDR3 sequence (DNA): TGTGCCAGCAGTTTCGGGGGCCAGGCCTACGAGCAGTACTTC. It encodes CASSFGGQAYEQYF.

This clonotype was seen repeatedly, ten times or more. The rearrangement joins TRBV11-2 to TRBJ2-3; the D gene is possibly TRBD2 (6 bases). Germline CDR1 and CDR2: SGHAT and FQNNGV. The CDR3 spans 15 residues. Trimming stripped 5 bases from V and 1 base from J, with 13 bases between. This CDR3 is CASSIRLVRTDTQYF. The CDR3, as DNA: TGTGCCAGCAGCATAAGACTAGTCCGCACAGATACGCAGTATTTT. Full variable domain (rest looked up from reference TRBV11-2 and TRBJ2-3): EAGVAQSPRYKIIEKRQSVAFWCNPISGHATLYWYQQILGQGPKLLIQFQNNGVVDDSQLPKDRFSAERLKGVDSTLKIQPAKLEDSAVYLCASSIRLVRTDTQYFGPGTRLTVL.

This clonotype was seen ten or more times. This chain connects TRBV6-2 or TRBV6-3 to TRBJ1-1; no clear D gene. Per the germline V gene, CDR1 is MNHEY and CDR2 is SVGEGT. Trimming left V 2 bases short and J 4 bases short, with 11 bases between. The CDR3 length is 14 residues. The CDR3 here is CASSYGRRTTEAFF. CDR3 coding DNA: TGTGCCAGCAGTTACGGACGCCGGACCACTGAAGCTTTCTTT.

This clonotype was seen more than once but under ten times. This chain uses TRBV12-3 or TRBV12-4 with TRBJ1-1, with D possibly matching TRBD1 (5 bases). This CDR3 has 11 residues. V shed 5 bases and J shed 6 bases, with 7 bases lying between them. The CDR3 is CASSGTAEAFF. Written as DNA, the CDR3 is TGTGCCAGCAGTGGGACGGCTGAAGCTTTCTTT.

This clonotype appeared many times. The V and J genes are TRBV7-8 and TRBJ1-2; 9 bases line up with TRBD1. Germline V gene sequence: CDR1 SGHVS, CDR2 FQNEAQ. V was pared by 0 bases and J by 7 bases, with 3 bases of the junction left unmatched. The CDR3 consists of 14 residues. In DNA, the CDR3 is TGTGCCAGCAGCTTAGCGGGACAGGGATTTGGCTACACCTTC. This encodes CASSLAGQGFGYTF.

In its sample, this clonotype was seen a few times. This sequence joins TRBV5-1 and TRBJ1-2; 9 bases are a match to TRBD1. V gave up 1 base and J gave up 7 bases; unmatched junction bases: 5. This CDR3 has 14 residues. In germline, CDR1 is SGHRS, CDR2 YFSETQ. CDR3 sequence (DNA): TGCGCCAGCAGCTTGCGGGACAGGGTGACTGGCTACACCTTC. It yields the protein CASSLRDRVTGYTF.

The chain joins TRBV4-2 to TRBJ2-5; TRBD1 matches 8 bases. This CDR3 comprises 15 residues. Germline CDR1 reads LGHNA; CDR2 reads YNFKEQ. Germline trimming cut 4 bases from V and 5 bases from J; bases unmatched to any gene: 9. This CDR3 is CASSLSSQGAETQYF. The CDR3 DNA sequence: TGTGCCAGCAGCCTTTCTTCTCAGGGGGCTGAGACCCAGTACTTC.

This clonotype was detected a few times. V and J are TRBV12-3 or TRBV12-4 and TRBJ2-7; the D is unclear. Trimming left V 2 bases short and J 6 bases short, with 8 bases between. This CDR3 is built from 12 residues. DNA of the CDR3: TGTGCCAGCAGTTTAATGGGGTCCGAGCAGTACTTC. Translating it yields CASSLMGSEQYF.

In DNA form, the CDR3 reads TGTGCCAGCAGCTTGTTATTGAGTGAAGCTTTCTTT. Translating it yields CASSLLLSEAFF. This chain joins TRBV5-8 and TRBJ1-1, with no clear D. The germline V gene encodes CDR1 SGHTS and CDR2 YDEGEE. The V end lost 1 base, the J end lost 7 bases, and 8 bases lay between the germline ends. This CDR3 spans 12 amino acids.

V usage is TRBV30 and J usage is TRBJ2-1; TRBD2 matches 11 bases. The CDR3 covers 15 residues. V was clipped by 2 bases and J by 9 bases; unmatched bases: 9. Germline V gene sequence: CDR1 GTSNPN, CDR2 SVGIG (reference sequence). The CDR3: CAWSPLAGVRREQFF. The CDR3, as DNA: TGTGCCTGGAGTCCACTAGCGGGAGTCAGGCGTGAGCAGTTCTTC.

The chain employs TRBV10-2 and TRBJ1-4; weak D call: TRBD1 (5 bases). The V end lost 7 bases, the J end lost 6 bases, and 15 bases lay between the germline ends. CDR3 length: 14 amino acids. Per germline, CDR1 WSHSY and CDR2 SAAADI. Written as DNA, the CDR3 is TGCGCCAGCACCAAGGGCAGGGAAGATGAAAAACTGTTTTTT. This gives the protein CASTKGREDEKLFF.

The V call is TRBV12-3 or TRBV12-4, the J call TRBJ1-3, with D unclear. There are 17 residues in the CDR3. Between the trimmed V and J ends, which lost 3 bases and 1 base, there was a span of 16 bases. The CDR3 reads CASSFGLGSNSGNTIYF. The CDR3 DNA reads TGTGCCAGCAGTTTCGGTCTGGGAAGCAATTCTGGAAACACCATATATTTT.

This clonotype showed up just a few times. The genes are TRBV20-1 and TRBJ1-3; the D gene is possibly TRBD1 (5 bases). Germline lookup yields CDR1 DFQATT and CDR2 SNEGSKA (reference sequence). With 5 bases removed from V and 2 bases from J, the gap between germline ends came to 13 bases. CDR3 size: 14 residues. CDR3 protein: CSAPPPRAGNTIYF. The CDR3 region has the DNA TGCAGTGCTCCCCCCCCCAGGGCTGGAAACACCATATATTTT.

At least ten counts were recorded for this clonotype. The chain couples TRBV5-1 to TRBJ2-3; 8 bases fit TRBD2. The germline CDR1 and CDR2 sequences are SGHRS and YFSETQ. This CDR3 contains 18 residues. V dropped 0 bases and J dropped 0; count of bases not matched to a gene: 9. The CDR3 DNA reads TGCGCCAGCAGCTTGGAACCAGCGGGGGACTCTAGCACAGATACGCAGTATTTT. It encodes CASSLEPAGDSSTDTQYF.

This clonotype was seen more than once but under ten times. J is TRBJ2-5 and V is TRBV15; D gene uncertain. The CDR3 is made up of 13 amino acids. The germline V and J ends were trimmed by 1 base and 2 bases, with 5 bases remaining between them. Germline-derived CDR1 and CDR2 are LNHNV and YYDKDF (reference sequence). Written as DNA, the CDR3 is TGTGCCACCAGCAGAGTAGTACAAGAGACCCAGTACTTC. Protein product: CATSRVVQETQYF.

This rearrangement joins TRBV4-3 to TRBJ1-1; no firm D call. Per the germline V gene, CDR1 is LGHNA and CDR2 is YSLEER. This CDR3 has 13 residues. Trimming pared 4 bases from V and 5 bases from J, leaving 11 bases between. The DNA for the CDR3 is TGCGCCAGCAGCCTCTTCTCAAGGACTGAAGCTTTCTTT. Residues: CASSLFSRTEAFF.

This chain joins TRBV28 and TRBJ2-3; a weak D match, TRBD1 (5 bases). The V end lost 7 bases, the J end lost 0 bases, and 11 bases lay between the germline ends. The germline V gene has CDR1 MDHEN and CDR2 SYDVKM. CDR3 length equals 14 residues. CDR3 loop: CASTEQGSTDTQYF. The CDR3 coding sequence is TGTGCCAGCACGGAGCAGGGTAGCACAGATACGCAGTATTTT.

This clonotype was seen repeatedly, ten times or more. The chain employs TRBV7-9 and TRBJ2-2; tentative D call: TRBD1 (5 bases). Germline lookup yields CDR1 SEHNR and CDR2 FQNEAQ (reference sequence). V was shortened by 4 bases and J by 5 bases, with 8 bases between the two germline ends. The CDR3 loop spans 13 amino acids. CDR3 DNA sequence: TGTGCCAGCAGCTCACAGGTGACCGGGGAGCTGTTTTTT. Translated: CASSSQVTGELFF.

There are many counts of this clonotype. The chain joins TRBV7-8 to TRBJ1-1, with no clear D. Germline V lookup: CDR1 SGHVS, CDR2 FQNEAQ. The CDR3 is 14 residues long. Trimming removed 5 bases from V and 2 bases from J, with 12 bases in between. The CDR3 spells CASSPSRENTEAFF. CDR3 sequence (DNA): TGTGCCAGCAGCCCTAGTCGGGAAAACACTGAAGCTTTCTTT.

This clonotype was counted ten times or more. The genes are TRBV7-2 and TRBJ2-3; no firm D call. The germline V gene has CDR1 SGHTA and CDR2 FQGNSA. The CDR3 consists of 13 residues. V was shortened by 0 bases and J by 11 bases, with 12 bases between the two germline ends. This CDR3 reads CASSLAGIGEQYF. The CDR3 DNA sequence: TGTGCCAGCAGCTTAGCGGGGATTGGGGAGCAGTATTTT.

At least ten counts were recorded for this clonotype. The chain uses TRBV27 and TRBJ1-1, with 7 nucleotides matching TRBD1. With 6 bases clipped from V and 7 bases from J, the junction kept 8 bases outside the gene matches. Germline V gene sequence: CDR1 MNHEY, CDR2 SMNVEV (reference sequence). The CDR3 runs to 13 residues. CDR3 in DNA: TGTGCCAGCAGCCCAACAGGGGTTATTGAAGCTTTCTTT. It specifies CASSPTGVIEAFF.

This clonotype showed up many times. The genes are TRBV7-2 and TRBJ2-2; 7 bases are a match to TRBD2. The V gene's germline CDR1 is SGHTA and CDR2 FQGNSA. V shed 5 bases, J shed 4 bases, and the junction held 10 bases outside the gene matches. This CDR3 comprises 16 residues. The CDR3 loop is CASSQPGLRSTGELFF. CDR3 coding DNA: TGTGCCAGCAGCCAGCCGGGACTACGGTCCACCGGGGAGCTGTTTTTT.

The chain combines TRBV25-1 with TRBJ2-7; D is perhaps TRBD1 or TRBD2 (6 bases each). Trimming pared 8 bases from V and 2 bases from J, leaving 13 bases between. The CDR3 sequence is 13 residues long. Germline CDR1 and CDR2: MGHDK and SYGVNS. CDR3 sequence: CASEGGLTYEQYF. In DNA, the CDR3 is TGTGCCAGCGAAGGGGGGCTGACCTACGAGCAGTACTTC.

The J gene is TRBJ1-4, the V gene TRBV15; maybe TRBD1 (5 bases). The CDR3 loop spans 13 amino acids. Germline CDR1 reads LNHNV; CDR2 reads YYDKDF (reference sequence). The germline V and J ends were trimmed by 7 bases and 0 bases, with 6 bases remaining between them. CDR3 coding DNA: TGTGCCACCATGGGGGCAACTAATGAAAAACTGTTTTTT. Protein sequence: CATMGATNEKLFF.

Worth noting for this clonotype: This could be a read error, since a much larger clone is one nucleotide away. The gene calls are TRBV20-1 and TRBJ1-1, with 8 positions matching TRBD1. Germline-derived CDR1 and CDR2 are DFQATT and SNEGSKA (reference sequence). CDR3 length equals 15 residues. V dropped 4 bases and J dropped 10; count of bases not matched to a gene: 17. The CDR3 loop reads CSAMREGAGGRSAFF. In DNA, the CDR3 is TGCAGTGCTATGAGAGAAGGGGCAGGGGGCCGGTCAGCTTTCTTT.

The V and J genes are TRBV28 and TRBJ2-7; D remains unclear. In germline, CDR1 is MDHEN, CDR2 SYDVKM. This CDR3 has 14 residues. Deletions cut 3 bases from V and 5 bases from J, with 14 bases between. This CDR3 is CASSFRQPSDEQYF. DNA of the CDR3: TGTGCCAGCAGTTTCCGTCAGCCCTCGGACGAGCAGTACTTC.

The rearrangement joins TRBV10-3 to TRBJ1-1; D ambiguous. V lost 3 bases and J 10 bases, leaving 18 bases between the germline ends. The V gene's germline CDR1 is ENHRY and CDR2 SYGVKD. The CDR3 consists of 14 residues. CDR3 sequence reads: CAISEPTRVAAAFF. CDR3 in DNA: TGTGCCATCAGTGAACCTACACGGGTCGCGGCAGCTTTCTTT.

This clonotype was counted at least ten times. The chain has TRBV11-2 and TRBJ2-1; 15 bases map to TRBD2. Unmatched junction bases numbered 17, after V lost 3 bases and J lost 5 bases. Germline CDR1 reads SGHAT; CDR2 reads FQNNGV. CDR3 length equals 21 residues. In nucleotides, the CDR3 is TGTGCCAGCAGCTTTCCTGCAACCGGGACTAGCGGGAGGTCAATCCACAATGAGCAGTTCTTC. Translated, it gives CASSFPATGTSGRSIHNEQFF.

The sample holds a few counts of this clonotype. The gene calls are TRBV4-3 and TRBJ2-6; D uncertain. The V gene's germline CDR1 is LGHNA and CDR2 YSLEER. The CDR3 consists of 17 residues. Trimming left V 1 base short and J 0 bases short, with 10 bases between. The CDR3 loop reads CASSQGHNPSGANVLTF. The CDR3, as DNA: TGCGCCAGCAGCCAAGGTCATAACCCCTCTGGGGCCAACGTCCTGACTTTC.

The table lists this clonotype with a few counts. The V gene is TRBV4-2, the J gene TRBJ1-2; D remains unclear. The CDR3 is made up of 13 amino acids. From germline, CDR1 is LGHNA and CDR2 YNFKEQ. Deletions cut 0 bases from V and 7 bases from J, with 9 bases between. The chain's CDR3 is CASSQDVAFGYTF. In DNA form, the CDR3 reads TGTGCCAGCAGCCAAGATGTTGCATTTGGCTACACCTTC.